In this sample, the clone carrying this T cell receptor beta chain turned up a few times. Antigen: not known. The data are from a study of vaccination and CD4 T cells after COVID-19. Study results and caveats: Convalescent patients showed a median roughly 90% of reactive clones that were seen only post-vaccination.

J gave up 5 bases and V 5 bases, and 6 bases lay outside the gene matches. Germline CDR1 SGHTA, CDR2 FQGNSA. The CDR3 length is 14 residues. Via MiXCR, TCRdb re-called the PCR reads, giving one row per CDR3 protein. The data show 25,000 to 35,000 distinct CDR3 sequences, about 46% seen once. Time point reported: late sampling 161 to 241 days after vaccination in a few convalescent patients. The sequencing used CD4+ T cells from blood, collected about 7 months after SARS-CoV-2 vaccination. The chain links TRBV7-2 to TRBJ2-5, with 9 bases lining up with TRBD2. The source is a human donor who had recovered from COVID-19. The CDR3 DNA sequence: TGTGCCAGCAGCCGTAGCGGGAGCGGGGAGACCCAGTACTTC. Amino acid sequence: CASSRSGSGETQYF.